Below are 31 T cell receptor beta chains sequenced from a single sample in a study of cytomegalovirus exposure and HLA in healthy donors. Profiling relied on immunoSEQ multiplex PCR, and the TCRdb table lists in-frame clones only, not all of them. The sample lists tens of thousands of clones, 94% seen once, with about 1.6% in the top ten. Sequencing was carried out using PBMCs. The receptors here all came from a man younger than 35 in good health and CMV-seropositive.

The chain couples TRBV10-2 to TRBJ1-1, with 11 bases matching TRBD1. The CDR3 length is 15 residues. Germline CDR1 reads WSHSY; CDR2 reads SAAADI. The V segment lost 3 bases and the J segment 1 base; nucleotides outside the gene matches: 1. The CDR3 DNA reads as TGCGCCAGCAGTGAAGGACAGGGGGCGAACACTGAAGCTTTCTTT. Protein product: CASSEGQGANTEAFF.

The J gene is TRBJ2-7, the V gene TRBV2; D may be TRBD2 (6 bases). Germline CDR1 is SNHLY and CDR2 is FYNNEI. This CDR3 is 11 amino acids long. V was shortened by 2 bases and J by 11 bases, with 10 bases between the two germline ends. DNA of the CDR3: TGTGCCAGCAGTGAATGGACTAAGGAGTACTTC. Its protein product is CASSEWTKEYF.

V usage is TRBV19 and J usage is TRBJ2-3; 7 positions agree with TRBD1. CDR1 and CDR2 from the germline V gene are LNHDA and SQIVND (reference sequence). The CDR3 loop spans 17 amino acids. V shed 3 bases and J 6 bases; nucleotides not matched to a gene: 15. Here the CDR3 reads CASSIPGTASSGDTQYF. DNA of the CDR3: TGTGCCAGTAGTATTCCCGGGACAGCATCATCGGGGGATACGCAGTATTTT.

The rearrangement joins TRBV6-5 to TRBJ2-3; D possibly corresponds to TRBD2 (6 bases). The CDR3 length is 13 residues. Per the germline V gene, CDR1 is MNHEY and CDR2 is SVGAGI. V was trimmed by 5 bases and J by 2 bases, leaving 8 bases between them. In DNA, the CDR3 is TGTGCCAGCAGTAGGGAGGTCACAGATACGCAGTATTTT. The encoded protein is CASSREVTDTQYF.

The V and J genes are TRBV9 and TRBJ2-7; no reliable D call. The germline gives CDR1 SGDLS, CDR2 YYNGEE. This CDR3 has 14 amino acids. Trimming pared 4 bases from V and 0 bases from J, leaving 11 bases between. The CDR3 DNA follows: TGTGCCAGCAGCACCAACGGTGGCTCCTACGAGCAGTACTTC. As protein: CASSTNGGSYEQYF.

V gene TRBV27 combines with J gene TRBJ1-5; 11 bases align to TRBD1. J was trimmed by 5 bases and V by 5 bases; bases with no gene match: 11. This CDR3 contains 17 residues. CDR1 is MNHEY and CDR2 is SMNVEV in the germline V gene (reference sequence). In DNA, the CDR3 is TGTGCCAGCAGTCCGTACACCGGGACAGGGGGGCATCAGCCCCAGCATTTT. Protein product: CASSPYTGTGGHQPQHF.

The CDR3 coding sequence is TGTCGGTGTCGCACCATATATTTT. Its protein product is CRCRTIYF. The chain carries TRBV28 and TRBJ1-3; D remains unclear. This CDR3 region has 8 residues. CDR1 and CDR2 from the germline V gene are MDHEN and SYDVKM.

The chain uses TRBV7-3 and TRBJ2-6; D is possibly TRBD1 (8 bases). Trimming shortened V by 8 bases and J by 10 bases, and 15 bases separated the two germline ends. CDR1 and CDR2 (germline): SGHTA, FQGTGA. The CDR3 runs to 13 residues. CDR3 coding DNA: TGTGCCAGCGCACAGGGGGGGGAGAACGTCCTGACTTTC. Protein: CASAQGGENVLTF.

This clone has a single count. This sequence joins TRBV27 and TRBJ2-1, with D perhaps TRBD1 (5 bases). Trimming removed 7 bases at V and 4 bases at J, with 8 bases between. Germline CDR1 MNHEY, CDR2 SMNVEV (reference sequence). This CDR3 is built from 12 residues. The CDR3 region is CASKKGYNEQFF. CDR3 DNA: TGTGCCAGCAAGAAGGGGTACAATGAGCAGTTCTTC.

This clone was recorded once. The chain joins TRBV11-3 to TRBJ2-7; D is possibly TRBD1 (5 bases). This CDR3 contains 13 residues. Per germline, CDR1 SGHNT and CDR2 YENEEA. V lost 1 base, J lost 3 bases, and 7 bases lay in between. This CDR3 reads CASSLGQNYEQYF. DNA of the CDR3: TGTGCCAGCAGCTTAGGACAGAACTACGAGCAGTACTTC. Full variable domain (remainder filled in from reference TRBV11-3 and TRBJ2-7): EAGVVQSPRYKIIEKKQPVAFWCNPISGHNTLYWYLQNLGQGPELLIRYENEEAVDDSQLPKDRFSAERLKGVDSTLKIQPAELGDSAVYLCASSLGQNYEQYFGPGTRLTVT.

This rearrangement joins TRBV15 to TRBJ2-7, with 8 bases fitting TRBD2. CDR3 size: 15 residues. Germline values: CDR1 LNHNV, CDR2 YYDKDF (reference sequence). V shed 0 bases and J 3 bases; nucleotides not matched to a gene: 4. CDR3 loop: CATSRDGGTSYEQYF. The CDR3 region has the DNA TGTGCCACCAGCAGAGATGGAGGGACTAGCTACGAGCAGTACTTC.

The V call is TRBV7-9, the J call TRBJ1-4; D may be TRBD1 (6 bases). This CDR3 spans 16 amino acids. Per germline, CDR1 SEHNR and CDR2 FQNEAQ (reference sequence). V lost 5 bases and J lost 5, with 18 bases in between. CDR3 protein: CASSRPFDRLNEKLFF. CDR3 in DNA: TGTGCCAGCAGCCGGCCTTTCGACAGGCTAAATGAAAAACTGTTTTTT.

The chain has TRBV10-2 and TRBJ2-7; 10 bases line up with TRBD1. The CDR3 loop spans 14 amino acids. V lost 8 bases to trimming and J lost 3 bases; unmatched junction nucleotides: 7. Per the germline V gene, CDR1 is WSHSY and CDR2 is SAAADI. CDR3 residues: CASGGGTGDYEQYF. CDR3 in DNA: TGCGCCAGCGGGGGTGGGACAGGGGACTACGAGCAGTACTTC.

The V and J genes are TRBV5-6 and TRBJ2-7, with 7 bases aligning to TRBD1. This CDR3 is built from 13 residues. Per germline, CDR1 SGHDT and CDR2 YYEEEE. After removal of 2 bases from V and 5 bases from J, the junction contained 4 bases not matched to a gene. CDR3 nucleotides: TGTGCCAGCAGCTTTCAGGGGGTAGACGAGCAGTACTTC. Translation: CASSFQGVDEQYF.

The genes are TRBV28 and TRBJ1-1, with D uncertain. The CDR3 loop spans 14 amino acids. Germline CDR1 and CDR2: MDHEN and SYDVKM. The V end was cut by 3 bases, the J end by 7 bases, with 15 bases between. This CDR3 is CASSLSGTVGEAFF. CDR3 in DNA: TGTGCCAGCAGTTTGTCAGGAACGGTGGGTGAAGCTTTCTTT.

The V and J genes are TRBV6-1 and TRBJ2-5; possible D gene TRBD1, 5 bases. V gave up 2 bases and J gave up 9 bases, with 19 bases separating them. Germline-derived CDR1 and CDR2 are MNHNS and SASEGT. This CDR3 has 15 amino acids. The CDR3, as DNA: TGTGCCAGCAGTGAAACGGACAAGGCCTTTCGGCCCCAGTACTTC. As protein: CASSETDKAFRPQYF.

The CDR3 sequence: CATSRKRGTGELFF. The CDR3 DNA reads TGTGCCACCAGCAGGAAACGGGGCACCGGGGAGCTGTTTTTT. V usage is TRBV15 and J usage is TRBJ2-2; TRBD2 might be the D (5 bases). This CDR3 has 14 amino acids. Germline CDR1 reads LNHNV; CDR2 reads YYDKDF (reference sequence). V was shortened by 3 bases and J by 4 bases, with 9 bases between the two germline ends.

The CDR3 loop is CASSFPGLAGESTDTQYF. CDR3 nucleotides: TGTGCCAGCAGCTTCCCGGGACTAGCGGGAGAGAGTACAGATACGCAGTATTTT. V and J are TRBV7-9 and TRBJ2-3, with 14 bases lining up with TRBD2. The CDR3 totals 18 residues. CDR1 SEHNR and CDR2 FQNEAQ come from the germline V gene (reference sequence). The junction had 8 bases not matched to a gene; V was cut back by 3 bases and J by 3 bases.

V and J are TRBV5-1 and TRBJ1-4; 7 bases are a match to TRBD1. The V segment lost 1 base and the J segment 6 bases; nucleotides outside the gene matches: 3. CDR3 length: 14 residues. Germline V gene lookup returns CDR1 SGHRS and CDR2 YFSETQ. Written as DNA, the CDR3 is TGCGCCAGCAGCTTGAGGGGGCTAGATGAAAAACTGTTTTTT. Residues: CASSLRGLDEKLFF.

J is TRBJ2-5 and V is TRBV4-1; possibly TRBD1 for D (5 bases). Looked up from germline, CDR1 is MGHRA and CDR2 is YSYEKL. V shed 2 bases and J shed 5 bases, with 12 bases lying between them. The CDR3 sequence is 14 residues long. CDR3 region: CASSQTQGRETQYF. The DNA of the CDR3 is TGCGCCAGCAGCCAAACGCAGGGTAGGGAGACCCAGTACTTC.

The rearrangement uses TRBV29-1 and TRBJ1-2; the match to TRBD1 covers 9 bases. CDR3 length: 14 residues. Germline CDR1 and CDR2: SQVTM and ANQGSEA. V dropped 4 bases and J dropped 5; count of bases not matched to a gene: 8. The DNA for the CDR3 is TGCAGCGTTGTTGGGGACAGGGAACCTTATGGCTACACCTTC. As protein: CSVVGDREPYGYTF. The variable domain in full, with the rest retrieved from reference TRBV29-1 and TRBJ1-2, is SAVISQKPSRDICQRGTSLTIQCQVDSQVTMMFWYRQQPGQSLTLIATANQGSEATYESGFVIDKFPISRPNLTFSTLTVSNMSPEDSSIYLCSVVGDREPYGYTFGSGTRLTVV.

The chain is built from TRBV6-1 and TRBJ1-2, with TRBD1 matching over 9 bases. Germline-derived CDR1 and CDR2 are MNHNS and SASEGT. This CDR3 has 13 residues. The V and J ends lost 6 bases and 11 bases, in that order; junction bases with no gene match: 10. The CDR3 spells CASRTGTGKGYTF. In DNA form, the CDR3 reads TGTGCCAGCAGGACCGGGACAGGGAAAGGATACACCTTC.

The V gene is TRBV6-1, the J gene TRBJ1-5; D is unclear. Trimming took 1 base from V and 2 from J, leaving 9 bases between them. The CDR3 is made up of 15 amino acids. Germline loops: CDR1 MNHNS, CDR2 SASEGT. This chain's CDR3 is CASSEEDNGNQPQHF. The DNA of the CDR3 is TGTGCCAGCAGTGAAGAAGACAATGGCAATCAGCCCCAGCATTTT.

This clone has more than one count but fewer than ten. The chain joins TRBV27 to TRBJ1-5; 7 nucleotides align to TRBD1. The V gene end was trimmed by 5 bases and the J gene end by 6 bases; junction bases not matched to a gene: 4. CDR3 length: 13 residues. Per germline, CDR1 MNHEY and CDR2 SMNVEV (reference sequence). For the CDR3, the DNA is TGTGCCAGCAGTGACAGGGTGTCTCAGCCCCAGCATTTT. Amino acid sequence: CASSDRVSQPQHF.

The chain uses TRBV28 and TRBJ2-3, with 7 bases aligning to TRBD2. The germline gives CDR1 MDHEN, CDR2 SYDVKM. V was clipped by 11 bases and J by 5 bases; unmatched bases: 10. This CDR3 is 13 amino acids long. This CDR3 reads CAVSGNRGDTQYF. The CDR3 coding sequence is TGTGCCGTAAGCGGGAATCGTGGAGATACGCAGTATTTT.

The V gene is TRBV19, the J gene TRBJ2-5; D remains unclear. This CDR3 contains 13 residues. CDR1 is LNHDA, CDR2 SQIVND, per germline (reference sequence). Trimming shortened V by 3 bases and J by 2 bases, and 7 bases separated the two germline ends. Here the CDR3 reads CASSMQRQETQYF. The CDR3, as DNA: TGTGCCAGTAGTATGCAGAGGCAAGAGACCCAGTACTTC.

The table lists this clone with a count of one. V and J are TRBV2 and TRBJ2-3; maybe TRBD2 (5 bases). The CDR3 covers 13 residues. Per the germline V gene, CDR1 is SNHLY and CDR2 is FYNNEI. V was shortened by 9 bases and J by 1 base, with 11 bases between the two germline ends. The CDR3: CASTDLRTDTQYF. In DNA, the CDR3 is TGTGCCAGTACGGACTTACGCACAGATACGCAGTATTTT.

This CDR3 reads CAGGTGMNQPQHF. The DNA for the CDR3 is TGTGCCGGGGGGACAGGGATGAATCAGCCCCAGCATTTT. The chain has TRBV19 and TRBJ1-5, with 9 bases that match TRBD1. J was trimmed by 4 bases and V by 11 bases; bases with no gene match: 6. Germline values: CDR1 LNHDA, CDR2 SQIVND (reference sequence). The CDR3 has 13 residues.

The chain carries TRBV6-6 and TRBJ1-3; maybe TRBD1 (5 bases). The CDR3 sequence is 15 residues long. CDR1 is MNHNY and CDR2 is SVGAGI in the germline V gene (reference sequence). Between the trimmed V and J ends, which lost 1 base and 3 bases, there was a span of 10 bases. Written as DNA, the CDR3 is TGTGCCAGCAGTTACTGGCCGGGGGATGGAAACACCATATATTTT. Protein product: CASSYWPGDGNTIYF.

Turning to this clone: Mismatch with germline at one junction end may stem from a read error. The V and J genes are TRBV9 and TRBJ2-3, with TRBD1 matching 9 bases. This CDR3 region has 13 residues. The germline CDR1 and CDR2 sequences are SGDLS and YYNGEE. The CDR3 loop reads CASSAVRDRATHF. CDR3 nucleotides: TGTGCCAGCAGCGCTGTCCGGGACAGGGCTACCCATTTT.

V is TRBV9 and J is TRBJ1-3, with D maybe TRBD1 (5 bases). Trimming cost V 3 bases and J 2 bases, with 15 bases left between them. This CDR3 has 16 residues. Germline V gene sequence: CDR1 SGDLS, CDR2 YYNGEE. This chain's CDR3 is CASSAQAAEPGNTIYF. CDR3 bases: TGTGCCAGCAGCGCACAGGCGGCAGAACCTGGAAACACCATATATTTT. The variable domain in full, completed from reference TRBV9 and TRBJ1-3, reads DSGVTQTPKHLITATGQRVTLRCSPRSGDLSVYWYQQSLDQGLQFLIQYYNGEERAKGNILERFSAQQFPDLHSELNLSSLELGDSALYFCASSAQAAEPGNTIYFGEGSWLTVV.